The entry that follows covers one T cell receptor beta chain sequence. The data originate from a study of blood T cell repertoires in COVID-19. This CDR3 is 14 amino acids long. The germline gives CDR1 SGHDT, CDR2 YYEEEE. V lost 6 bases and J lost 7, with 19 bases in between. TCRdb's copy holds only in-frame clones and misses some; the assay was immunoSEQ multiplex PCR. This sample yields 65,000 to 90,000 clones, of which approximately 83% are seen a single time; over 25% belongs to the top ten. The receptor was derived from a human donor in a cohort sampled during active COVID-19. This rearrangement joins TRBV5-6 to TRBJ1-2, with D uncertain. Sequencing input: peripheral blood. The CDR3 here is CASTFEEIFSGYTF. CDR3 DNA sequence: TGTGCCAGCACCTTTGAGGAGATTTTCTCTGGCTACACCTTC.